These 31 T cell receptor beta chains were sequenced from one sample in a study of beta chain features in type 1 diabetes. The investigators reverse transcribed all of the isolated RNA, so they sequenced expressed TCRB transcripts. Produced via immunoSEQ multiplex PCR; TCRdb's table is partial and in-frame only. In the table there are 900,000 or so clones, roughly 17% of which are singletons. Input material: naive CD4+ T cells from blood. Every receptor here comes from a woman under 30 in good health.

The rearrangement joins TRBV18 to TRBJ1-2; D perhaps matches TRBD1 (6 bases). The CDR3 length is 14 residues. Germline V lookup: CDR1 KGHSH, CDR2 LQKENI. Trimming took 5 bases from V and 2 from J, leaving 12 bases between them. CDR3 sequence (DNA): TGTGCCAGCTCATCCAAGGGGGAGAACTATGGCTACACCTTC. Its protein is CASSSKGENYGYTF.

This clone was detected only a few times. The chain combines TRBV19 with TRBJ2-1, with a weak D call TRBD1 (7 bases). The CDR3 length is 18 residues. V was cut by 5 bases and J by 0 bases, with 20 bases left in between. Germline lookup yields CDR1 LNHDA and CDR2 SQIVND (reference sequence). CDR3 in amino acids: CASSARQGLQRSYNEQFF. DNA for the CDR3: TGTGCCAGTAGTGCCCGACAGGGACTCCAGCGCTCCTACAATGAGCAGTTCTTC.

This clone has a handful of counts. The chain links TRBV7-9 to TRBJ1-4, with no clear D. The germline V and J ends were trimmed by 5 bases and 4 bases, with 17 bases remaining between them. CDR1 and CDR2 from the germline V gene are SEHNR and FQNEAQ (reference sequence). This CDR3 region has 16 residues. CDR3 nucleotides: TGTGCCAGCAGCCGACGGACGGATGGGTATAATGAAAAACTGTTTTTT. Its translation is CASSRRTDGYNEKLFF.

This clone was counted only a few times. The chain employs TRBV27 and TRBJ2-1; TRBD2 matches 12 bases. CDR3 length: 16 amino acids. Germline V gene sequence: CDR1 MNHEY, CDR2 SMNVEV (reference sequence). V was clipped by 5 bases and J by 5 bases; unmatched bases: 7. In DNA form, the CDR3 reads TGTGCCAGCAGTATCGGACTAGCGGGAAGTAACAATGAGCAGTTCTTC. It codes for CASSIGLAGSNNEQFF.

This clone was counted a few times. The chain couples TRBV27 to TRBJ1-4; D may be TRBD1 (5 bases). The CDR3 runs to 13 residues. Germline CDR1 and CDR2: MNHEY and SMNVEV (reference sequence). V was clipped by 10 bases and J by 8 bases, with 17 bases between them. CDR3 sequence reads: CATSYRFGEKLFF. CDR3 sequence (DNA): TGTGCCACGTCCTACAGGTTCGGGGAAAAACTGTTTTTT.

In DNA, the CDR3 is TGTGCCAGCAGTAAAGAAACAGGGTCTGGGGCCAACGTCCTGACTTTC. Amino acids: CASSKETGSGANVLTF. The V call is TRBV6-6, the J call TRBJ2-6; D possibly corresponds to TRBD1 (6 bases). Per germline, CDR1 MNHNY and CDR2 SVGAGI (reference sequence). This CDR3 spans 16 amino acids. With 5 bases removed from V and 1 base from J, the gap between germline ends came to 12 bases.

This clone was seen more than once but under ten times. The chain employs TRBV5-1 and TRBJ2-1; 7 bases align to TRBD1. The germline gives CDR1 SGHRS, CDR2 YFSETQ. The ends lost 6 bases at V and 5 bases at J; junction bases unmatched: 14. The CDR3 has 16 amino acids. Here the CDR3 reads CASTLMMTGTNNEQFF. The CDR3 nucleotides read TGCGCCAGCACCTTAATGATGACAGGGACAAACAATGAGCAGTTCTTC.

This clone was counted a few times. V usage is TRBV4-3 and J usage is TRBJ2-1; 11 bases fit TRBD2. This CDR3 region has 16 residues. Germline V gene data show CDR1 as LGHNA and CDR2 as YSLEER. Unmatched junction bases numbered 6, after V lost 5 bases and J lost 3 bases. This CDR3 reads CASSVTSGTGYNEQFF. Written as DNA, the CDR3 is TGCGCCAGCAGCGTGACTAGCGGGACGGGCTACAATGAGCAGTTCTTC.

This clone came up a few times. This chain connects TRBV9 to TRBJ1-4; a possible D gene is TRBD1 (5 bases). The CDR3 is 14 residues long. V was pared by 1 base and J by 10 bases, with 14 bases between. Germline loops: CDR1 SGDLS, CDR2 YYNGEE. The DNA of the CDR3 is TGTGCCAGCAGCGTAACACCGGAGCAGGGAAAACTGTTTTTT. Amino acids: CASSVTPEQGKLFF.

The V and J genes are TRBV6-1 and TRBJ2-3; no clear D gene. CDR3 length: 14 amino acids. V lost 4 bases and J 2 bases, leaving 10 bases between the germline ends. Germline V gives CDR1 MNHNS, CDR2 SASEGT. CDR3 coding DNA: TGTGCCAGCAGTGCCGCCCATCACACAGATACGCAGTATTTT. This codes for CASSAAHHTDTQYF.

This clone was recorded a few times. The V gene is TRBV20-1, the J gene TRBJ2-7; unclear D gene. The germline gives CDR1 DFQATT, CDR2 SNEGSKA (reference sequence). The CDR3 loop spans 11 amino acids. V gave up 3 bases and J gave up 7 bases, with 10 bases separating them. The CDR3 here is CSASLPKEQYF. For the CDR3, the DNA is TGCAGTGCTAGTCTTCCGAAAGAGCAGTACTTC.

This sequence joins TRBV19 and TRBJ2-7; 9 nucleotides line up with TRBD2. The CDR3 is 15 amino acids. CDR1 is LNHDA and CDR2 is SQIVND in the germline V gene (reference sequence). Trimming took 3 bases from V and 5 from J; bases not matched to a gene: 8. CDR3 sequence reads: CASSMLAGGPNEQYF. The CDR3 DNA follows: TGTGCCAGTAGTATGTTGGCGGGAGGGCCGAACGAGCAGTACTTC.

The chain carries TRBV28 and TRBJ2-1; maybe TRBD2 (6 bases). The CDR3 runs to 14 residues. Trimming pared 5 bases from V and 7 bases from J, leaving 15 bases between. CDR1 and CDR2 from the germline V gene are MDHEN and SYDVKM. The CDR3 protein is CASSPVKSGNEQFF. CDR3 DNA sequence: TGTGCCAGCAGTCCCGTTAAGAGCGGGAATGAGCAGTTCTTC.

The chain is built from TRBV5-1 and TRBJ2-5; a possible D gene is TRBD2 (5 bases). Germline V CDR1 and CDR2: SGHRS, YFSETQ. V lost 2 bases, J lost 7 bases, and 15 bases lay in between. The CDR3 is 14 amino acids. The CDR3 reads CASSFAGLEGTQYF. The CDR3 nucleotides read TGCGCCAGCAGCTTCGCCGGACTGGAAGGGACCCAGTACTTC.

This clone has a handful of counts. J is TRBJ2-5 and V is TRBV5-4, with TRBD2 as a possible D gene (5 bases). This CDR3 is 16 amino acids long. The germline V and J ends were trimmed by 0 bases and 5 bases, with 17 bases remaining between them. Germline V gene sequence: CDR1 SGHNT, CDR2 YYREEE (reference sequence). CDR3 residues: CASSLGSRPGGETQYF. The CDR3 DNA follows: TGTGCCAGCAGCTTGGGTTCCAGGCCCGGCGGGGAGACCCAGTACTTC.

The J gene is TRBJ2-5, the V gene TRBV5-1, with TRBD2 matching 9 bases. Germline-derived CDR1 and CDR2 are SGHRS and YFSETQ. This CDR3 is 15 amino acids long. V dropped 2 bases and J dropped 1; count of bases not matched to a gene: 3. In DNA, the CDR3 is TGCGCCAGCAGCTTAGGCGGGAGGGCCCAAGAGACCCAGTACTTC. Encoded protein: CASSLGGRAQETQYF.

This clone was seen a handful of times. The rearrangement joins TRBV7-9 to TRBJ2-3, with 9 bases matching TRBD2. V lost 4 bases and J lost 9; bases outside the gene matches: 20. CDR1 and CDR2 (germline): SEHNR, FQNEAQ (reference sequence). The CDR3 spans 18 residues. CDR3 coding DNA: TGTGCCAGCAGCTGGAAATTCGGGACTAGCAATCCCGGGGACACGCAGTATTTT. It translates to CASSWKFGTSNPGDTQYF.

The sample holds a few counts of this clone. The V call is TRBV18, the J call TRBJ2-7; D is possibly TRBD1 or TRBD2 (5 bases each). The CDR3 covers 13 residues. Trimming took off 4 bases at V and 2 bases at J, with 9 bases between the two ends. Germline values: CDR1 KGHSH, CDR2 LQKENI. The CDR3 is CASSLGETYEQYF. The CDR3 DNA is TGTGCCAGCTCACTGGGGGAGACCTACGAGCAGTACTTC.

CDR3 DNA sequence: TGTGCCAGTCGAGACAGAAGAGATACGCAGTATTTT. Amino acids: CASRDRRDTQYF. V gene TRBV19 combines with J gene TRBJ2-3, with D maybe TRBD1 (5 bases). Trimming took off 8 bases at V and 5 bases at J, with 11 bases between the two ends. The germline gives CDR1 LNHDA, CDR2 SQIVND (reference sequence). The CDR3 is 12 residues long.

This clone occurred a few times. The J gene is TRBJ2-7, the V gene TRBV6-1; either TRBD1 or TRBD2 may fit D (5 bases each). Per germline, CDR1 MNHNS and CDR2 SASEGT. V lost 4 bases to trimming and J lost 0 bases, with 10 bases between them. The CDR3 loop spans 14 amino acids. This CDR3 reads CASSVWDASYEQYF. As DNA, the CDR3 is TGTGCCAGCAGTGTCTGGGACGCCTCCTACGAGCAGTACTTC.

This chain uses TRBV6-1 with TRBJ2-1; a possible D gene is TRBD2 (5 bases). The CDR3 extends over 13 amino acids. CDR1 is MNHNS, CDR2 SASEGT, per germline. V lost 6 bases and J lost 4, with 10 bases in between. CDR3: CASSPGSYNEQFF. The DNA of the CDR3 is TGTGCCAGCAGCCCTGGGAGTTACAATGAGCAGTTCTTC.

The DNA of the CDR3 is TGTGCCAGCAGCCGGGACAACCTCTACGAGCAGTACTTC. Amino acids: CASSRDNLYEQYF. This chain uses TRBV25-1 with TRBJ2-7, with D tentatively TRBD1 (6 bases). V gave up 6 bases and J gave up 3 bases, with 12 bases separating them. CDR3 length: 13 amino acids. Germline lookup yields CDR1 MGHDK and CDR2 SYGVNS.

V usage is TRBV4-2 and J usage is TRBJ1-5; the D is unclear. Deletions cut 1 base from V and 7 bases from J, with 5 bases between. Germline CDR1 reads LGHNA; CDR2 reads YNFKEQ. The CDR3 totals 12 residues. The CDR3 nucleotides are TGTGCCAGCAGCCAAGGGCCGCAGCCCCAGCATTTT. Its translation is CASSQGPQPQHF.

The chain combines TRBV5-8 with TRBJ1-2, with 7 positions matching TRBD1. Germline V gene sequence: CDR1 SGHTS, CDR2 YDEGEE. V shed 5 bases and J 6 bases; nucleotides not matched to a gene: 10. The CDR3 spans 14 residues. CDR3 sequence reads: CASRTGTVYNGYTF. The CDR3 DNA reads TGTGCCAGCAGAACCGGGACAGTGTATAATGGCTACACCTTC.

A remark on this clone: The junction and the germline gene differ at one end; a read error may be behind it. The gene calls are TRBV2 and TRBJ1-1, with TRBD1 matching 10 bases. Germline CDR1 SNHLY, CDR2 FYNNEI. The CDR3 spans 13 residues. CDR3 in DNA: TGTGCCAGCAGTGAAAGTGACAGGGGGCCGGGGAGCTTT. It codes for CASSESDRGPGSF.

This clone was observed a few times. V and J are TRBV5-8 and TRBJ1-5; no reliable D call. Trimming took 2 bases from V and 4 from J, leaving 10 bases between them. Germline V lookup: CDR1 SGHTS, CDR2 YDEGEE. The CDR3 sequence is 14 residues long. In DNA form, the CDR3 reads TGTGCCAGCAGCTTATGGGTTGGGAATCAGCCCCAGCATTTT. Its protein is CASSLWVGNQPQHF. Drawing the rest from reference TRBV5-8 and TRBJ1-5, the complete variable domain is EAGVTQSPTHLIKTRGQQATLRCSPISGHTSVYWYQQALGLGLQFLLWYDEGEERNRGNFPPRFSGRQFPNYSSELNVNALELEDSALYLCASSLWVGNQPQHFGDGTRLSIL.

The chain couples TRBV4-2 to TRBJ1-1; D not resolved. The germline CDR1 and CDR2 sequences are LGHNA and YNFKEQ. There are 16 residues in the CDR3. V lost 2 bases and J 0 bases, leaving 13 bases between the germline ends. CDR3 protein: CASSQPTIAMNTEAFF. The CDR3 DNA is TGTGCCAGCAGCCAACCCACGATCGCAATGAACACTGAAGCTTTCTTT.

The sample holds a few counts of this clone. The chain joins TRBV9 to TRBJ2-3; no definite D call. The CDR3 totals 14 residues. Germline values: CDR1 SGDLS, CDR2 YYNGEE. V was cut by 4 bases and J by 6 bases, with 15 bases left in between. The CDR3 DNA reads as TGTGCCAGCAGCCTCCAAGGGTTCCAGGATACGCAGTATTTT. It is translated as CASSLQGFQDTQYF.

This clone was seen only a few times. The junction shows a germline mismatch at one end, possibly a read error. V is TRBV7-7 and J is TRBJ2-5; TRBD2 matches at 8 bases. Looked up from germline, CDR1 is SSHAT and CDR2 is FNYEAQ (reference sequence). This CDR3 region has 16 residues. The CDR3 loop is CASSLRSSGSGGTQYF. CDR3 nucleotide sequence: TGTGCTAGCAGCTTACGTTCCAGCGGGAGTGGGGGGACCCAGTACTTC.

This clone turned up a few times. This chain links TRBV4-3 with TRBJ1-1; no clear D gene. The germline V gene has CDR1 LGHNA and CDR2 YSLEER. The V gene lost 0 bases and the J gene lost 3 bases, with 11 bases spanning the gap. The CDR3 has 15 residues. The CDR3, as DNA: TGCGCCAGCAGCCAAGAGGTTGGGCGTTACACTGAAGCTTTCTTT. It encodes CASSQEVGRYTEAFF.

The chain is built from TRBV20-1 and TRBJ2-1; D unclear. Deletions cut 3 bases from V and 6 bases from J, with 6 bases between. CDR1 DFQATT and CDR2 SNEGSKA come from the germline V gene (reference sequence). The length of the CDR3 is 11 residues. Here the CDR3 reads CSASQSNEQFF. DNA for the CDR3: TGCAGTGCTAGTCAAAGCAATGAGCAGTTCTTC.